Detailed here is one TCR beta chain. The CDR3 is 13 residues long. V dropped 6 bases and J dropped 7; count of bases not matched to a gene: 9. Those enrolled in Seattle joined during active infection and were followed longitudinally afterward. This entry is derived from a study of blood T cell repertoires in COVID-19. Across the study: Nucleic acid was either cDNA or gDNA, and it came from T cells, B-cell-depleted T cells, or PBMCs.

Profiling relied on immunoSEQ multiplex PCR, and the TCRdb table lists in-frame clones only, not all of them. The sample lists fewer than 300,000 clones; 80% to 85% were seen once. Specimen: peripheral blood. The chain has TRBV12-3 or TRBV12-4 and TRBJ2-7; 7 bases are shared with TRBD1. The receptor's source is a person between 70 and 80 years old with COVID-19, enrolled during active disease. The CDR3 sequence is CASRTGQDREQYF. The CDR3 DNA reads TGTGCCAGCAGAACAGGACAGGACCGGGAGCAGTACTTC.